Here is one TCR beta chain with its context. The record originates from a study of blood T cell repertoires in COVID-19. Turning to the study itself: Samples came from the United States, Italy and Spain, spanning acute and convalescent COVID-19.

Method: immunoSEQ multiplex PCR; TCRdb's copy keeps in-frame clones and lacks some. Of some 28,000 clones listed, approximately 90% are singletons. The V gene lost 0 bases and the J gene lost 4 bases, with 13 bases spanning the gap. Per germline, CDR1 SGHRS and CDR2 YFSETQ. This CDR3 comprises 15 residues. The chain links TRBV5-1 to TRBJ2-5; a weak D match, TRBD2 (5 bases). The receptor was isolated from a human donor in a cohort sampled during active COVID-19. The sequencing input was peripheral blood. The CDR3 sequence is CASSLVGSERETQYF. In nucleotides, the CDR3 is TGCGCCAGCAGCTTGGTTGGTAGCGAGAGAGAGACCCAGTACTTC.